This TCR beta chain stems from a study of OX40 agonist ivuxolimab in advanced cancers. Study-wide background: At 82.7% male, the cohort had a mean age of around 56 years, ranging from about 23 to 79. Three patients responded partially, comprising one with hepatocellular carcinoma and two with cutaneous melanoma. Study findings and constraints: Normalized expansion of T-cell clones was also low for some nonresponders.

This CDR3 is built from 16 residues. CDR1 and CDR2 (germline): SQVTM, ANQGSEA. The V and J ends lost 5 bases and 11 bases respectively, with 27 bases between them. TCRdb's table, derived via immunoSEQ multiplex PCR, lists solely in-frame clones and lacks some. The table includes 75,000 to 95,000 clones, 92% detected once. Details on this clone: What it recognizes is unknown.

The gene calls are TRBV29-1 and TRBJ1-4; no firm D call. This TCR derives from an adult with an advanced solid tumor such as melanoma, head and neck, liver or kidney cancer. Sequencing used CD4+ or CD8+ T cells sorted from blood, obtained in a trial of the OX40 agonist ivuxolimab. CDR3 sequence (DNA): TGCAGCGTTTCGCTCCCCCCGCGCGGCGGCACTGGGAAACTGTTTTTT. Encoded protein: CSVSLPPRGGTGKLFF.